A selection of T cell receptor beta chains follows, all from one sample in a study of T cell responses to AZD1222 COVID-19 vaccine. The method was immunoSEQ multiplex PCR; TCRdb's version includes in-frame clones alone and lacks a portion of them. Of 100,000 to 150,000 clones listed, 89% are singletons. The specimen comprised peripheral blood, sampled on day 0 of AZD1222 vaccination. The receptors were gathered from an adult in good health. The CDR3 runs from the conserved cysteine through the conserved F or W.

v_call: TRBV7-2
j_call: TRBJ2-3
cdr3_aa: CASSSLATDTQYF

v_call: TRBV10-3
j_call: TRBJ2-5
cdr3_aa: CAIRGGLVMETQYF

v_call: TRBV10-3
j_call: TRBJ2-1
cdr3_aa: CAISEDGNNEQFF

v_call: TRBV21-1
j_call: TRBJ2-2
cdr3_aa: CASSNRGQGDRELFF

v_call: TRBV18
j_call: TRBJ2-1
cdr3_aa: CASSPRDGSKSYNEQFF

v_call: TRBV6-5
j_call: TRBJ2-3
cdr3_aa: CASSTGGYVDTQYF

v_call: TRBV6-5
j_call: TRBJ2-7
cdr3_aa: CASSRDREYEQYF

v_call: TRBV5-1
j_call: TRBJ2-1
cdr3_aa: CASSLEGRARYNEQFF

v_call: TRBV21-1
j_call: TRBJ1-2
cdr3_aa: CASSKTGQDYGYTF

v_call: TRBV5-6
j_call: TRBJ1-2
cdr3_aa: CASSYPTGGVYGYTF

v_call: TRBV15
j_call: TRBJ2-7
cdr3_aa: CATSRDVGGEQYF

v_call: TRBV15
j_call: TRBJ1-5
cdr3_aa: CATSRVGPLAQPQHF

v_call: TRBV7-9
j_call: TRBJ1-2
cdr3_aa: CASSLAITGGYGYTF

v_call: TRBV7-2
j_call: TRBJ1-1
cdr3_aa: CASSFQTGANTEAFF

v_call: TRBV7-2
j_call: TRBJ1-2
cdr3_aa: CASSPAHTNYGYTF

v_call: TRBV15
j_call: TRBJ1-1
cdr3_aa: CATSRGNRDTEAFF

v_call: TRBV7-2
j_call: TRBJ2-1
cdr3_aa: CASSLDGGAYNEQFF

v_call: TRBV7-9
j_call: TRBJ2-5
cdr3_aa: CASTAIPDSYGTQYF

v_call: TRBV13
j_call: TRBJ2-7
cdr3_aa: CASSLGDRSYEQYF

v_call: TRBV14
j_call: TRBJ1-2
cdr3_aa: CASSHGPSYGYTF